This entry lists 30 T cell receptor beta chains sequenced from one sample in a study of type 1 and type 2 diabetes patients. Amplification started from genomic DNA. Multiplex PCR with 30 forward and 13 reverse primers amplified the TCR beta CDR3. MiXCR, run by TCRdb on the multiplex PCR reads, gives a single entry per CDR3 protein. The repertoire holds 270,000 or so distinct CDR3 sequences, with around 47% as singletons. Sequenced: peripheral blood mononuclear cells (PBMCs). The source of these receptors is a man aged 18 to 35 with type 2 diabetes.

Remarks on this clonotype: A much larger clone is a single base away; this may be a read error. The chain carries TRBV30 and TRBJ1-1, with no clear D. Germline V CDR1 and CDR2: GTSNPN, SVGIG (reference sequence). The CDR3 runs to 13 residues. The CDR3 reads CVWSQYGIGRAFF. The CDR3 nucleotides are TGTGTCTGGAGTCAGTACGGTATAGGACGAGCTTTCTTT.

The rearrangement uses TRBV11-2 and TRBJ1-6, with 8 bases fitting TRBD1. CDR1 is SGHAT, CDR2 FQNNGV, per germline. The J segment lost 5 bases and the V segment lost 4 bases, leaving 13 bases of the junction unmatched. The length of the CDR3 is 18 residues. CDR3 region: CASSSPDRGSFHNSPLHF. In DNA, the CDR3 is TGTGCCAGCAGCTCACCCGACAGGGGATCTTTCCATAATTCACCCCTCCACTTT.

As concerns this clonotype: The junction shows a germline mismatch at one end, possibly a read error. This sequence joins TRBV7-8 and TRBJ2-5; 8 bases map to TRBD1. Germline V gene data show CDR1 as SGHVS and CDR2 as FQNEAQ. The CDR3 totals 16 residues. The CDR3 loop is CASSQDGSGGRETQYF. CDR3 DNA sequence: TGCGCCAGCAGCCAAGACGGGTCAGGGGGCAGGGAGACCCAGTACTTC.

This clonotype was seen a handful of times. The gene calls are TRBV25-1 and TRBJ2-6, with 7 positions matching TRBD2. The CDR3 runs 19 residues. Germline V lookup: CDR1 MGHDK, CDR2 SYGVNS. After removal of 4 bases from V and 2 bases from J, the junction contained 14 bases not matched to a gene. This chain's CDR3 is CASSGPSGSRFTGANVLTF. The CDR3 DNA is TGTGCCAGCAGTGGGCCTAGCGGCTCCCGGTTCACTGGGGCCAACGTCCTGACTTTC.

The CDR3 DNA reads as TGTGCCAGCTCACCAGGGCTTGGCGAGACCCAGTACTTC. It translates to CASSPGLGETQYF. This chain connects TRBV18 to TRBJ2-5; D call uncertain. V lost 2 bases and J lost 5, with 9 bases in between. The CDR3 consists of 13 residues. Germline V gene sequence: CDR1 KGHSH, CDR2 LQKENI.

This clonotype was recorded a few times. V and J are TRBV4-3 and TRBJ1-1; D is ambiguous. Trimming shortened V by 6 bases and J by 1 base, and 9 bases separated the two germline ends. From germline, CDR1 is LGHNA and CDR2 YSLEER. The CDR3 sequence is 13 residues long. This CDR3 is CASSHKRNTEAFF. The CDR3 nucleotides read TGCGCCAGCAGTCACAAGAGGAACACTGAAGCTTTCTTT.

The V call is TRBV28, the J call TRBJ2-1; D not resolved. The germline V gene has CDR1 MDHEN and CDR2 SYDVKM. CDR3 size: 15 residues. V was trimmed by 6 bases and J by 0 bases, leaving 12 bases between them. The CDR3 DNA reads as TGTGCCAGCAGCAGTCCGACTGACTCCTACAATGAGCAGTTCTTC. This encodes CASSSPTDSYNEQFF. Complete variable domain (other parts from reference TRBV28 and TRBJ2-1): DVKVTQSSRYLVKRTGEKVFLECVQDMDHENMFWYRQDPGLGLRLIYFSYDVKMKEKGDIPEGYSVSREKKERFSLILESASTNQTSMYLCASSSPTDSYNEQFFGPGTRLTVL.

The rearrangement uses TRBV7-9 and TRBJ2-3; D unresolved. Trimming cost V 5 bases and J 0 bases, with 12 bases left between them. The CDR3 runs 15 residues. Germline-derived CDR1 and CDR2 are SEHNR and FQNEAQ (reference sequence). For the CDR3, the DNA is TGTGCCAGCAGCGCCTGGTCCCCTAGCACAGATACGCAGTATTTT. Its protein product is CASSAWSPSTDTQYF.

The DNA for the CDR3 is TGTGCCAGCGGGTACCAGACAGGGCCAGATACGCAGTATTTT. It is translated as CASGYQTGPDTQYF. The gene calls are TRBV27 and TRBJ2-3, with 7 bases matching TRBD1. J lost 4 bases, V lost 8 bases, and 9 bases had no gene match. Germline V gene sequence: CDR1 MNHEY, CDR2 SMNVEV (reference sequence). CDR3 length: 14 amino acids.

This clonotype has a handful of counts. The V and J genes are TRBV19 and TRBJ1-2; 8 bases are shared with TRBD1. The CDR3 runs to 13 residues. After removal of 7 bases from V and 4 bases from J, the junction contained 5 bases not matched to a gene. Germline CDR1 LNHDA, CDR2 SQIVND (reference sequence). CDR3 region: CASNRGSGYGYTF. The DNA for the CDR3 is TGTGCCAGTAACAGGGGGTCGGGCTATGGCTACACCTTC.

The V call is TRBV5-8, the J call TRBJ2-6; tentative D call: TRBD1 (7 bases). There are 16 residues in the CDR3. Trimming left V 3 bases short and J 0 bases short, with 10 bases between. CDR1 SGHTS and CDR2 YDEGEE come from the germline V gene. CDR3 nucleotides: TGTGCCAGCAGCTCCCAGGGGGGCTCTGGGGCCAACGTCCTGACTTTC. Protein product: CASSSQGGSGANVLTF.

This clonotype was recorded at least ten times. The chain combines TRBV15 with TRBJ2-7, with 12 bases lining up with TRBD1. Germline V lookup: CDR1 LNHNV, CDR2 YYDKDF (reference sequence). The CDR3 spans 14 residues. The V segment lost 3 bases and the J segment 4 bases; nucleotides outside the gene matches: 1. The CDR3 sequence is CATSRGQGAYEQYF. For the CDR3, the DNA is TGTGCCACCAGCAGGGGACAGGGGGCTTACGAGCAGTACTTC.

This clonotype was seen only once. This sequence joins TRBV6-5 and TRBJ1-2; 10 bases are shared with TRBD1. Germline V CDR1 and CDR2: MNHEY, SVGAGI. V shed 5 bases and J 3 bases; nucleotides not matched to a gene: 3. The CDR3 is made up of 14 amino acids. CDR3 loop: CASSPGQGYYGYTF. The CDR3 DNA reads TGTGCCAGCAGTCCGGGACAGGGGTACTATGGCTACACCTTC.

The chain uses TRBV19 and TRBJ1-4, with D uncertain. V shed 0 bases and J shed 6 bases, with 14 bases lying between them. This CDR3 has 16 amino acids. Germline V gene lookup returns CDR1 LNHDA and CDR2 SQIVND (reference sequence). The CDR3 loop is CASSIDPRDNDEKLFF. The CDR3 DNA is TGTGCCAGTAGTATAGATCCTAGGGATAATGATGAAAAACTGTTTTTT.

V gene TRBV7-9 combines with J gene TRBJ1-6; TRBD1 matches at 9 bases. The germline V gene encodes CDR1 SEHNR and CDR2 FQNEAQ (reference sequence). The CDR3 loop spans 14 amino acids. J gave up 10 bases and V 2 bases, and 3 bases lay outside the gene matches. The CDR3 loop is CASSLLQGASPLHF. CDR3 in DNA: TGTGCCAGCAGCTTATTACAGGGGGCCTCACCCCTCCACTTT.

The chain carries TRBV25-1 and TRBJ2-7, with TRBD1 matching over 8 bases. The DNA end is a closer match to TRBJ2-5, so the J assignment may be wrong. The V gene's germline CDR1 is MGHDK and CDR2 SYGVNS. The CDR3 runs to 14 residues. The CDR3 sequence: CASSDQGATETQYF. The CDR3 DNA is TGTGCCAGCAGTGACCAGGGGGCGACGGAGACCCAGTACTTC.

Points on this clonotype: Compared with germline, one end of the junction differs, possibly owing to a read error. This chain joins TRBV19 and TRBJ2-3, with D perhaps assigned TRBD1 or TRBD2 (5 bases each). Germline V lookup: CDR1 LNHDA, CDR2 SQIVND (reference sequence). This CDR3 contains 15 residues. The CDR3 DNA reads TGTGCCAGTAGTATCGGGGACGGCTACACAGGTACGCAGTATTTT. Amino acid sequence: CASSIGDGYTGTQYF.

This clonotype turned up a few times. The chain employs TRBV6-5 and TRBJ2-1, with 7 bases fitting TRBD1. V shed 4 bases, J shed 5 bases, and the junction held 8 bases outside the gene matches. The CDR3 is 15 amino acids. CDR1 and CDR2 (germline): MNHEY, SVGAGI. CDR3 amino acids: CASSSDRVLHNEQFF. The CDR3 DNA follows: TGTGCCAGCAGTTCCGACAGGGTGCTTCACAATGAGCAGTTCTTC.

This clonotype occurred many times. The rearrangement joins TRBV2 to TRBJ2-6, with D possibly matching TRBD2 (6 bases). The CDR3 contains 17 residues. V lost 4 bases and J lost 2, with 15 bases in between. The germline CDR1 and CDR2 sequences are SNHLY and FYNNEI. CDR3 sequence reads: CASSATFGGTGANVLTF. The CDR3 DNA follows: TGTGCCAGCAGTGCCACCTTCGGGGGAACTGGGGCCAACGTCCTGACTTTC.

The chain recombines TRBV4-2 with TRBJ2-5; 8 nucleotides align to TRBD1. The trim removed 1 base at V and 5 bases at J, leaving 6 bases unmatched. From germline, CDR1 is LGHNA and CDR2 YNFKEQ. CDR3 length equals 15 residues. The CDR3: CASSQAGGGGETQYF. CDR3 coding DNA: TGTGCCAGCAGCCAAGCAGGGGGCGGAGGGGAGACCCAGTACTTC.

This chain connects TRBV7-8 to TRBJ2-7; perhaps TRBD2 as D (6 bases). This CDR3 has 14 amino acids. Trimming removed 5 bases from V and 5 bases from J, with 16 bases in between. CDR1 is SGHVS and CDR2 is FQNEAQ in the germline V gene. CDR3 amino acids: CASSPSRGIHEQYF. The CDR3, as DNA: TGTGCCAGCAGCCCCAGTCGGGGGATCCACGAGCAGTACTTC.

This clonotype was detected only a few times. V gene TRBV12-3 or TRBV12-4 combines with J gene TRBJ2-5; tentative D call: TRBD2 (7 bases). V was cut by 2 bases and J by 2 bases, with 21 bases left in between. The CDR3 spans 18 residues. The CDR3 region has the DNA TGTGCCAGCAGTTTAAAGGGAGGGGGGGGCTGGCTGCAAGAGACCCAGTACTTC. Translated, it gives CASSLKGGGGWLQETQYF.

The rearrangement joins TRBV5-1 to TRBJ2-1, with TRBD1 matching over 7 bases. The CDR3 has 15 residues. Germline V lookup: CDR1 SGHRS, CDR2 YFSETQ. V shed 7 bases and J 0 bases; nucleotides not matched to a gene: 7. In DNA form, the CDR3 reads TGCGCCAGCTGGGGCCGACAGGGCTCCTACAATGAGCAGTTCTTC. This translates into CASWGRQGSYNEQFF.

This clonotype has a handful of counts. V gene TRBV27 combines with J gene TRBJ1-5; the D gene is possibly TRBD1 (6 bases). V lost 6 bases and J 6 bases, leaving 18 bases between the germline ends. The length of the CDR3 is 15 residues. CDR1 MNHEY and CDR2 SMNVEV come from the germline V gene (reference sequence). The CDR3 is CASSPRRGFAQPQHF. The CDR3 DNA reads as TGTGCCAGCAGCCCTCGAAGGGGGTTTGCTCAGCCCCAGCATTTT.

This clonotype was observed a handful of times. The junction and the germline gene differ at one end; a read error may be behind it. V is TRBV7-9 and J is TRBJ2-7, with unresolved D. CDR3 length: 12 amino acids. The germline gives CDR1 SEHNR, CDR2 FQNEAQ (reference sequence). In DNA form, the CDR3 reads TGTGCCAGCACCTTATCCTCCTACGAGCAGTACTTC. Translation gives CASTLSSYEQYF.

The V gene is TRBV30, the J gene TRBJ2-2; 7 nucleotides line up with TRBD2. Trimming at V came to 0 bases and at J to 2 bases, leaving 9 bases not matched to a gene. The CDR3 runs 17 residues. Germline loops: CDR1 GTSNPN, CDR2 SVGIG (reference sequence). CDR3 nucleotides: TGTGCCTGGAGTGTACGCCGGGGAGGGCCTAACACCGGGGAGCTGTTTTTT. Residues: CAWSVRRGGPNTGELFF. The full variable domain, its missing parts supplied by reference TRBV30 and TRBJ2-2, is SQTIHQWPATLVQPVGSPLSLECTVEGTSNPNLYWYRQAAGRGLQLLFYSVGIGQISSEVPQNLSASRPQDRQFILSSKKLLLSDSGFYLCAWSVRRGGPNTGELFFGEGSRLTVL.

The rearrangement uses TRBV7-2 and TRBJ2-7; D possibly uses TRBD1 or TRBD2 (6 bases each). Germline CDR1 SGHTA, CDR2 FQGNSA. The CDR3 runs 15 residues. The germline V and J ends were trimmed by 3 bases and 3 bases, with 15 bases remaining between them. The CDR3 sequence is CASSLEGGPIYEQYF. The CDR3 region has the DNA TGTGCCAGCAGCTTGGAGGGGGGTCCCATCTACGAGCAGTACTTC.

The rearrangement links TRBV2 to TRBJ2-7, with 14 bases that match TRBD2. The trim removed 5 bases at V and 6 bases at J, leaving 18 bases unmatched. The CDR3 runs to 19 residues. Germline-derived CDR1 and CDR2 are SNHLY and FYNNEI. The CDR3 DNA reads TGTGCCAGCAGTCTCTCACACCCGGGACTAGCGGGAGTCAATGTCGAGCAGTACTTC. Its translation: CASSLSHPGLAGVNVEQYF.

This clonotype was counted only a few times. The V gene is TRBV6-2 or TRBV6-3, the J gene TRBJ2-5, with 9 bases that match TRBD2. In germline, CDR1 is MNHEY, CDR2 SVGEGT. The CDR3 runs to 13 residues. J gave up 5 bases and V 6 bases, and 4 bases lay outside the gene matches. Written as DNA, the CDR3 is TGTGCCAGCAGGGACGGACTAGCGGAGACCCAGTACTTC. Translation: CASRDGLAETQYF.

V and J are TRBV29-1 and TRBJ1-2; D gene uncertain. CDR3 length: 11 residues. V lost 4 bases and J 3 bases, leaving 6 bases between the germline ends. Germline-derived CDR1 and CDR2 are SQVTM and ANQGSEA. In DNA, the CDR3 is TGCAGCGTTGGGGCCGACTATGGCTACACCTTC. Translated, it gives CSVGADYGYTF. Looking up the rest from reference TRBV29-1 and TRBJ1-2 gives the full variable domain: SAVISQKPSRDICQRGTSLTIQCQVDSQVTMMFWYRQQPGQSLTLIATANQGSEATYESGFVIDKFPISRPNLTFSTLTVSNMSPEDSSIYLCSVGADYGYTFGSGTRLTVV.